The rows below give T cell receptor beta chains drawn from one sample of a study of cytomegalovirus exposure and HLA in healthy donors. Data came from immunoSEQ multiplex PCR; TCRdb stores just in-frame clones and leaves some out. This repertoire shows about 330,000 clones, roughly 87% found once; its top ten account for approximately 1.1%. Sequencing was performed on PBMCs. These receptors originate from a woman in her twenties or thirties in good health and CMV-seropositive. CDR3s include the opening cysteine and the closing phenylalanine or tryptophan. The D gene is left open where the match is weak. Clone sizes are given selectively: once, few, many, or a class where the clone is expanded.

size | J | length | V | D | DNA | CDR3
- | TRBJ1-2 | 15 | TRBV7-9 | - | TGTGCCAGCAGCCCAAGGAGGGGGAGAGACTATGGCTACACCTTC | CASSPRRGRDYGYTF
- | TRBJ1-1 | 16 | TRBV28 | - | TGTGCCAGCAGTTGGCAGGGGATGTTATCCGACACTGAAGCTTTCTTT | CASSWQGMLSDTEAFF
- | TRBJ2-7 | 15 | TRBV4-3 | - | TGCGCCAGCAGCCAGGCCCGGGACACTTTCTACGAGCAGTACTTC | CASSQARDTFYEQYF
- | TRBJ2-1 | 14 | TRBV5-4 | - | TGTGCCAGCAGCAAAACAGGACTCTCTCGCGGGCAGTTCTTC | CASSKTGLSRGQFF
few | TRBJ1-6 | 15 | TRBV9 | - | TGTGCCAGCAGCGTAGAGTATCAGGGTAATTCACCCCTCCACTTT | CASSVEYQGNSPLHF
- | TRBJ2-3 | 18 | TRBV7-3 | TRBD2 | TGTGCCAGCAGTCATCCGGGACTAGCGGGAGCTGGGACAGATACGCAGTATTTT | CASSHPGLAGAGTDTQYF
- | TRBJ2-1 | 14 | TRBV29-1 | TRBD2 | TGCAGCGTTGAACAGGGAGGGTCCTACAATGAGCAGTTCTTC | CSVEQGGSYNEQFF
- | TRBJ2-7 | 16 | TRBV4-3 | - | TGCGCCAGCAGCCAACTTGGGGGGCGGGGAACCTACGAGCAGTACTTC | CASSQLGGRGTYEQYF
- | TRBJ2-5 | 13 | TRBV5-6 | - | TGTGCCAGCAGCTTGCTGCTGAAGGAGACCCAGTACTTC | CASSLLLKETQYF
- | TRBJ2-1 | 11 | TRBV21-1 | - | TGTGCCAGCAGAACTATCGGGTGTCAGTTCTTC | CASRTIGCQFF
few | TRBJ2-1 | 13 | TRBV6-6 | TRBD2 | TGTGCCAGCTTTAGCGGGCTCTACAATGAGCAGTTCTTC | CASFSGLYNEQFF
few | TRBJ1-2 | 14 | TRBV12-5 | TRBD1 | TGTGCTAGTGGTTTGGGGGACAGTAACTATGGCTACACCTTC | CASGLGDSNYGYTF
- | TRBJ2-1 | 17 | TRBV13 | - | TGTGCCAGCAGCCCCAACCCTGGGGCGTCTTCCTACAATGAGCAGTTCTTC | CASSPNPGASSYNEQFF
- | TRBJ2-5 | 9 | TRBV6-5 | - | TGTGCCACCAGTGAGACCCAGTACTTC | CATSETQYF
- | TRBJ1-3 | 16 | TRBV6-4 | - | - | CASSSSTDSSGNTIYF
- | TRBJ1-5 | 14 | TRBV5-4 | TRBD1 | TGTGCCAGCAGCGCGGGACAGGGAAATCAGCCCCAGCATTTT | CASSAGQGNQPQHF
once | TRBJ2-7 | 14 | TRBV5-6 | - | TGTGCCAGCAGCTTGGCCGGGCAGTTCTACGAGCAGTACTTC | CASSLAGQFYEQYF
- | TRBJ1-4 | 12 | TRBV14 | - | TGTGCCAGCTCAAGGACCGGCGAAAAACTGTTTTTT | CASSRTGEKLFF
- | TRBJ2-5 | 14 | TRBV4-3 | - | TGCGCCAGCAGCCAAGCGACAGTATGGGAGACCCAGTACTTC | CASSQATVWETQYF
once | TRBJ1-2 | 13 | TRBV29-1 | TRBD1 | TGCAGCGCCCGATACCCAGGGGGTTGGGGCTACACCTTC | CSARYPGGWGYTF
once | TRBJ2-2 | 14 | TRBV5-1 | - | TGCGCCAGCAGCAACAAACACTACACCGGGGAGCTGTTTTTT | CASSNKHYTGELFF
- | TRBJ2-7 | 15 | TRBV27 | TRBD1 | TGTGCCAGCAGTTTATCCCGGACAGGGGTCTACGAGCAGTACTTC | CASSLSRTGVYEQYF
- | TRBJ2-2 | 15 | TRBV5-1 | - | TGCGCCAGCAGAAAAGCGGGTCAGCAGGCCGGGGAGCTGTTTTTT | CASRKAGQQAGELFF
- | TRBJ2-5 | 13 | TRBV10-3 | TRBD2 | TGTGCCATCAGCCCGGGACTAGCGGGAGAAGTGTACTTC | CAISPGLAGEVYF
- | TRBJ2-3 | 10 | TRBV29-1 | - | TGCAGGTTAGAGGAACATACGCAGTATTTT | CRLEEHTQYF
- | TRBJ1-1 | 12 | TRBV2 | TRBD1 | TGTGCCAGCAGAACCGACAGGGGTGAAGCTTTCTTT | CASRTDRGEAFF
- | TRBJ2-3 | 18 | TRBV27 | TRBD2 | TGTGCCAGCAGTTTCGAGGGGGCGGGGCTAGCGGGAGTAGATACGCAGTATTTT | CASSFEGAGLAGVDTQYF
- | TRBJ1-4 | 17 | TRBV27 | - | TGTGCCAGCAGTCCACCTCCTTCGAGGGTTGGGCATGAAAAACTGTTTTTT | CASSPPPSRVGHEKLFF
once | TRBJ1-5 | 13 | TRBV19 | - | TGTGCCAGTAGCCCCGGGTCGCATCAGCCCCAGCATTTT | CASSPGSHQPQHF
- | TRBJ2-3 | 17 | TRBV11-2 | TRBD2 | TGTGCCAGCAGCTTAGAAACTAGCGGGAGTTTCGCAGATACGCAGTATTTT | CASSLETSGSFADTQYF
- | TRBJ1-5 | 14 | TRBV6-1 | - | TGTGCCAGCAGCTTAGACAGGAGCAATCAGCCCCAGCATTTT | CASSLDRSNQPQHF
- | TRBJ1-2 | 18 | TRBV27 | - | TGTGCCAGCAGTCCCGGAGGTTATGAAACTTATATGAACTATGGCTACACCTTC | CASSPGGYETYMNYGYTF
- | TRBJ2-1 | 13 | TRBV2 | - | TGTGCCAGCAATGACCGGGAGTACAATGAGCAGTTCTTC | CASNDREYNEQFF
- | TRBJ1-6 | 14 | TRBV5-1 | - | TGCGCCAGCAGCTTGGCGGGGACTAATTCACCCCTCCACTTT | CASSLAGTNSPLHF
- | TRBJ1-1 | 17 | TRBV18 | - | TGTGCCAGCTCACCGGACCATACCGGGACAAGGAACACTGAAGCTTTCTTT | CASSPDHTGTRNTEAFF
- | TRBJ2-3 | 13 | TRBV27 | - | TGTGCCAGCAGTTTCGCCTTCACAGATACGCAGTATTTT | CASSFAFTDTQYF
- | TRBJ2-7 | 17 | TRBV5-3 | - | TGTGCCAGAAGCGCCTCACCTAACCAGCCCTATAGCGACGAGCAGTACTTC | CARSASPNQPYSDEQYF
few | TRBJ1-2 | 13 | TRBV5-1 | TRBD1 | TGCGCCAGCAGCGAAGGGACAGCCTATGGCTACACCTTC | CASSEGTAYGYTF
- | TRBJ1-4 | 15 | TRBV7-9 | - | TGTGCCAGCAGCTTCCCGGGGGCAACTAATGAAAAACTGTTTTTT | CASSFPGATNEKLFF
- | TRBJ2-5 | 16 | TRBV5-1 | - | TGCGCCAGCAGCCGGGGTGGACTGGGGGTCCAAGAGACCCAGTACTTC | CASSRGGLGVQETQYF
few | TRBJ1-2 | 14 | TRBV5-4 | - | TGTGCCAGCAGCACACGGGACGGCTTCTATGGCTACACCTTC | CASSTRDGFYGYTF
- | TRBJ2-7 | 15 | TRBV2 | TRBD2 | TGTGCCAGCAGGGGGACTAGCGGGAACCCTTACGAGCAGTACTTC | CASRGTSGNPYEQYF
- | TRBJ2-1 | 13 | TRBV13 | - | TGTGCCAGCCAAACGGGGGTGGGCCGTGAGCAGTTCTTC | CASQTGVGREQFF
- | TRBJ1-1 | 14 | TRBV2 | TRBD1 | TGTGCCAGCAGTCGTTTGGACAGGGCCGCTGAAGCTTTCTTT | CASSRLDRAAEAFF
- | TRBJ2-1 | 14 | TRBV5-4 | TRBD1 | TGTGCCAGCAGCCAGACAGGGTCTGGAGATGAGCAGTTCTTC | CASSQTGSGDEQFF
- | TRBJ2-7 | 14 | TRBV7-2 | - | TGTGCCAGCAGCCTGCGGGACAAGTCCTACGAGCAGTACTTC | CASSLRDKSYEQYF
- | TRBJ2-7 | 16 | TRBV28 | - | TGTGCCAGCAGTGCCCTTGGTGGCGGGGTTTCCTACGAGCAGTACTTC | CASSALGGGVSYEQYF
- | TRBJ2-5 | 16 | TRBV28 | - | TGTGCCAGCACACCACGTAGGGCCACAGGGCGAGAGACCCAGTACTTC | CASTPRRATGRETQYF
- | TRBJ2-7 | 13 | TRBV27 | TRBD1 | TGTGCCAGCAGGCCTGGACAGGTCTCCGAGCAGTACTTC | CASRPGQVSEQYF
few | TRBJ1-5 | 12 | TRBV28 | TRBD1 | TGTGCCATCCACGAGGGGGCTAAGCCCCAGCATTTT | CAIHEGAKPQHF
- | TRBJ2-7 | 15 | TRBV27 | TRBD1 | TGTGCCAGCAGCCCCCGGGACAGGGGTTTCTACGAGCAGTACTTC | CASSPRDRGFYEQYF
- | TRBJ2-3 | 21 | TRBV7-6 | - | TGTGCCAGCAGCATCGGAGGGGTTAAAGCCCTTGGCGGATCTAGCACAGATACGCAGTATTTT | CASSIGGVKALGGSSTDTQYF
- | TRBJ1-4 | 15 | TRBV5-1 | - | TGCGCCAGCAAAAGAACCGACAGCAGTATTGAAAAACTGTTTTTT | CASKRTDSSIEKLFF
- | TRBJ2-7 | 17 | TRBV7-9 | TRBD1 | TGTGCCAGCAGCTTCCCGGGACAGGGTAGAACCTCCTACGAGCAGTACTTC | CASSFPGQGRTSYEQYF
- | TRBJ1-1 | 11 | TRBV2 | - | TGTGCCAGCAGAGATAATTACAGACCTTTCTTT | CASRDNYRPFF